Listed below are T cell receptor beta chains from one sample, sequenced in a study of T-cell reconstitution after alpha-beta-depleted transplantation in children. TCRdb redid the calling of the PCR reads with MiXCR, one entry per CDR3 protein. Among 500,000 or so distinct CDR3 sequences listed, about 10% were seen once. This specimen was PBMCs, mostly from graft donor cells, taken 180 days after TCRalphabeta/CD19-depleted stem cell transplant. The origin of the receptors is a female patient between 2 and 15 years old who had a stem cell transplant for aplastic anemia, so the T cells may come from the graft donor. Each CDR3 is given with its conserved first and last residue. A D gene is named only where the DNA matches it firmly. Size values are once, few and many counts, or a class for expanded clones, and some rows have none.

D gene: TRBD1; clone size: few; J gene: TRBJ2-7; V gene: TRBV7-9; CDR3 DNA: TGTGCCAGCAGCCCCTACCCCGGGACAGAACCCTACGAGCAGTACTTC; CDR3 protein: CASSPYPGTEPYEQYF
D gene: .; clone size: .; J gene: TRBJ2-1; V gene: TRBV9; CDR3 DNA: TGTGCCAGCAGCGTCGGTGGAGACATTTTCTACAATGAGCAGTTCTTC; CDR3 protein: CASSVGGDIFYNEQFF
D gene: .; clone size: few; J gene: TRBJ2-2; V gene: TRBV29-1; CDR3 DNA: TGCAGCGTTGGATGGAACACCGGGGAGCTGTTTTTT; CDR3 protein: CSVGWNTGELFF
D gene: .; clone size: .; J gene: TRBJ1-2; V gene: TRBV10-3; CDR3 DNA: TGTGCCATCAGTGAGACAGAGGATTATGGCTACACCTTC; CDR3 protein: CAISETEDYGYTF
D gene: .; clone size: few; J gene: TRBJ2-7; V gene: TRBV5-1; CDR3 DNA: TGCGCCAGCAGCTTGGTTCTCGACGAGCAGTACTTC; CDR3 protein: CASSLVLDEQYF
D gene: TRBD1; clone size: few; J gene: TRBJ1-5; V gene: TRBV20-1; CDR3 DNA: TGCAGTGCCCGGCAGGGGGCGAGGGGCAATCAGCCCCAGCATTTT; CDR3 protein: CSARQGARGNQPQHF
D gene: .; clone size: .; J gene: TRBJ2-5; V gene: TRBV5-6; CDR3 DNA: TGTGCCAGCAGCTTGGCCGGGGGTGCCCAGGAGACCCAGTACTTC; CDR3 protein: CASSLAGGAQETQYF
D gene: TRBD1; clone size: few; J gene: TRBJ1-2; V gene: TRBV20-1; CDR3 DNA: TGCAGTGCCGGGTACAGGGGGACGAACTATGGCTACACCTTC; CDR3 protein: CSAGYRGTNYGYTF
D gene: .; clone size: many; J gene: TRBJ2-2; V gene: TRBV7-9; CDR3 DNA: TGTGCCAGCAGCTTAAGAGACGGGCCGGACACCGGGGAGCTGTTTTTT; CDR3 protein: CASSLRDGPDTGELFF
D gene: .; clone size: many; J gene: TRBJ2-5; V gene: TRBV7-2; CDR3 DNA: TGTGCCAGCAGCTTAATGGAAACGGCCACAGAGACCCAGTACTTC; CDR3 protein: CASSLMETATETQYF
D gene: TRBD2; clone size: few; J gene: TRBJ2-5; V gene: TRBV24-1; CDR3 DNA: TGTGCCACCAGTGCCGGCACCGGGACTACAAAGACCCAGTACTTC; CDR3 protein: CATSAGTGTTKTQYF
D gene: .; clone size: .; J gene: TRBJ1-1; V gene: TRBV4-3; CDR3 DNA: TGCGCCAGCAGTCATACCTGGCCAGCTGAAGCTTTCTTT; CDR3 protein: CASSHTWPAEAFF
D gene: TRBD1; clone size: many; J gene: TRBJ1-4; V gene: TRBV6-1; CDR3 DNA: TGTGCCAGCAGGGACAGGGGCCTTGTCGAGGAAAAACTGTTTTTT; CDR3 protein: CASRDRGLVEEKLFF
D gene: TRBD1; clone size: .; J gene: TRBJ2-5; V gene: TRBV12-3/TRBV12-4; CDR3 DNA: TGTGCCAGCAGTTTATCGGCCAGGACAGGGAGTTCGCGGGAGACCCAGTACTTC; CDR3 protein: CASSLSARTGSSRETQYF
D gene: TRBD1; clone size: many; J gene: TRBJ1-2; V gene: TRBV5-1; CDR3 DNA: TGTGCCAGCAGTTTGGACAGGGCCAACTATGGCTACACCTTC; CDR3 protein: CASSLDRANYGYTF
D gene: TRBD1; clone size: .; J gene: TRBJ1-2; V gene: TRBV9; CDR3 DNA: TGTGCCAGCAGCCACAGGGACAGGGAGGGGAACTATGGCTACACCTTC; CDR3 protein: CASSHRDREGNYGYTF
D gene: .; clone size: few; J gene: TRBJ2-3; V gene: TRBV20-1; CDR3 DNA: TGCAGTGCTAGGCAGTCGCTAGATACGCAGTATTTT; CDR3 protein: CSARQSLDTQYF
D gene: .; clone size: .; J gene: TRBJ1-5; V gene: TRBV28; CDR3 DNA: TGTGCCAGCAGTGGCATTATCAGCAATCAGCCCCAGCATTTT; CDR3 protein: CASSGIISNQPQHF
D gene: .; clone size: .; J gene: TRBJ1-5; V gene: TRBV5-1; CDR3 DNA: TGCGCCAGCAGTTGGGACGGCCGCGATCAGCCCCAGCATTTT; CDR3 protein: CASSWDGRDQPQHF
D gene: .; clone size: many; J gene: TRBJ2-5; V gene: TRBV10-3; CDR3 DNA: TGTGCCATCGGTTTAGCGAAGACCCAGTACTTC; CDR3 protein: CAIGLAKTQYF
D gene: TRBD1; clone size: few; J gene: TRBJ2-1; V gene: TRBV27; CDR3 DNA: TGTGCCAGCAGTCCAGGGGGCCGAGGGAGGAATGAGCAGTTCTTC; CDR3 protein: CASSPGGRGRNEQFF
D gene: .; clone size: few; J gene: TRBJ1-2; V gene: TRBV18; CDR3 DNA: TGTGCCAGCTCACCACCGGGGGTACTTCATGGCTACACCTTC; CDR3 protein: CASSPPGVLHGYTF
D gene: TRBD2; clone size: few; J gene: TRBJ2-2; V gene: TRBV9; CDR3 DNA: TGTGCCAGCAGCGTCTCCCTAGCGGATCGCACCGGGGAGCTGTTTTTT; CDR3 protein: CASSVSLADRTGELFF
D gene: .; clone size: few; J gene: TRBJ2-7; V gene: TRBV5-1; CDR3 DNA: TGCGCCAGCAGCTTGTGGGCAGGGGACAACTACGAGCAGTACTTC; CDR3 protein: CASSLWAGDNYEQYF
D gene: .; clone size: few; J gene: TRBJ2-6; V gene: TRBV14; CDR3 DNA: TGTGCCAGCAGCCAAGTTGGGGCCAACGTCCTGACTTTC; CDR3 protein: CASSQVGANVLTF
D gene: .; clone size: .; J gene: TRBJ2-1; V gene: TRBV20-1; CDR3 DNA: TGCAGTGTCAGGGGAAGGAATGAGCAGTTCTTC; CDR3 protein: CSVRGRNEQFF
D gene: .; clone size: few; J gene: TRBJ1-2; V gene: TRBV6-5; CDR3 DNA: TGTGCCAGCAGTTACTCGATAACGGTGAACTATGGCTACACCTTC; CDR3 protein: CASSYSITVNYGYTF
D gene: .; clone size: few; J gene: TRBJ1-1; V gene: TRBV15; CDR3 DNA: TGTGCCACCAGCAGAGATCTTCAAGTCGGGCAGGGCACTGAAGCTTTCTTT; CDR3 protein: CATSRDLQVGQGTEAFF
D gene: .; clone size: .; J gene: TRBJ2-7; V gene: TRBV30; CDR3 DNA: TGTGCCTGGAGTGGGGGCCAAATCTACGAGCAGTACTTC; CDR3 protein: CAWSGGQIYEQYF
D gene: .; clone size: few; J gene: TRBJ1-5; V gene: TRBV28; CDR3 DNA: TGTGCCAGCCGACAGGAGTGGGCCAAGCCCCAGCATTTT; CDR3 protein: CASRQEWAKPQHF
D gene: .; clone size: few; J gene: TRBJ2-1; V gene: TRBV30; CDR3 DNA: TGTGCCTGGAGTTCGAGAAATGAGCAGTTCTTC; CDR3 protein: CAWSSRNEQFF
D gene: .; clone size: .; J gene: TRBJ2-1; V gene: TRBV7-2; CDR3 DNA: TGTGCCAGCCAAGCCCCGGGGACGACGTTCTTC; CDR3 protein: CASQAPGTTFF
D gene: .; clone size: many; J gene: TRBJ1-2; V gene: TRBV12-3/TRBV12-4; CDR3 DNA: TGTGCCAGCAGTTTCCGGGATGGCTATGGCTACACCTTC; CDR3 protein: CASSFRDGYGYTF
D gene: TRBD1; clone size: many; J gene: TRBJ2-7; V gene: TRBV6-5; CDR3 DNA: TGTGCCAGCAGCCGATCGGGACAGGGCTACGAGCAGTACTTC; CDR3 protein: CASSRSGQGYEQYF
D gene: TRBD2; clone size: .; J gene: TRBJ2-1; V gene: TRBV3-1; CDR3 DNA: TGTGCCAGCAGCCAAGATAATCGACAGGGGAGGACTAGCGGGTGTTACAATGAGCAGTTCTTC; CDR3 protein: CASSQDNRQGRTSGCYNEQFF
D gene: .; clone size: .; J gene: TRBJ1-5; V gene: TRBV30; CDR3 DNA: TGTGCCTGGAATTTGCCTTCGGGGATCAATCAGCCCCAGCATTTT; CDR3 protein: CAWNLPSGINQPQHF
D gene: TRBD1; clone size: many; J gene: TRBJ2-2; V gene: TRBV27; CDR3 DNA: TGTGCCAGCAGTTTGATCGGGACAGGGGGAACCGGGGAGCTGTTTTTT; CDR3 protein: CASSLIGTGGTGELFF
D gene: .; clone size: many; J gene: TRBJ1-1; V gene: TRBV20-1; CDR3 DNA: TGCAGTGCTGCACGGGGAGGCACTGAAGCTTTCTTT; CDR3 protein: CSAARGGTEAFF
D gene: TRBD1; clone size: few; J gene: TRBJ2-1; V gene: TRBV28; CDR3 DNA: TGTGCCAGCACCCGACAGGGAAATGAGCAGTTCTTC; CDR3 protein: CASTRQGNEQFF
D gene: TRBD1; clone size: .; J gene: TRBJ2-2; V gene: TRBV7-9; CDR3 DNA: TGTGCCAGCAGTACGAGAAGGGGGCCGGACACCGGGGAGCTGTTTTTT; CDR3 protein: CASSTRRGPDTGELFF
D gene: .; clone size: .; J gene: TRBJ2-1; V gene: TRBV4-3; CDR3 DNA: TGCGCCAGCAGCCAAGGGGACCTACGGTCCGGCCCTTACAATGAGCAGTTCTTC; CDR3 protein: CASSQGDLRSGPYNEQFF
D gene: TRBD1; clone size: few; J gene: TRBJ1-1; V gene: TRBV28; CDR3 DNA: TGTGCCAGCAGGCCGACAGGGCCGAGGATGAACACTGAAGCTTTCTTT; CDR3 protein: CASRPTGPRMNTEAFF